This TCR beta chain was sequenced during a study of blood T cell repertoires in COVID-19 (dated by TCRdb to about 2020). With respect to the entire study: Samples from collaborators originated in the United States, Italy and Spain and spanned both the acute and convalescent phases of COVID-19. The samples were drawn from the first 160 participants of the ongoing ImmuneRACE study and from 1,254 subjects provided by 6 global collaborators. Nearly every sample came with metadata listing a de-identified subject ID, COVID-19 status, age in years and sex. Subjects who had been exposed to COVID-19, were actively infected with it, or had recovered from it provided the deeply sampled blood TCRbeta repertoires that made up the dataset. The repertoires were released in a freely available public database intended as a resource for research on the immune response to SARS-CoV-2. HLA class I and class II types, where available, came from metadata supplied by the sample provider rather than from assay-based typing. The material from the prospective study consisted of cDNA or gDNA derived from T cells, B-cell-depleted T cells, or PBMCs.

TCRbeta CDR3 regions were amplified from genomic DNA by means of the immunoSEQ Assay, a bias-controlled multiplex PCR. The paper's processing steps were these. Within the assay, amplification of reference gene primers was used to estimate how many nucleated cells each sample contained. To quantify the absolute abundance of each unique TCRbeta CDR3 rearrangement, sequence reads were collapsed and filtered. For each sample, productive Simpson clonality was calculated as the square root of Simpson's diversity index over productive rearrangements. TCRdb obtained this table from immuneACCESS and retained in-frame rearrangements with V and J assigned. These tables miss some clones; where compared with another copy, unresolved V genes account for less than half of the shortfall, and the remainder is unexplained. For V, J and clone size, that table is used; D and trimming come from the DNA. The sample table lists almost 400,000 clones, around 87% of them with a count of one. Together, the top ten hold over 2% of the sample.

One collaborating source in Seattle enrolled patients while the patients were actively infected and followed the patients over time throughout the course of disease. Whole blood was collected in K2EDTA tubes by collaborating institutions according to the institutions' own protocols. Collaborator samples were shipped for TCRbeta analysis as frozen whole blood, isolated PBMCs, or DNA extracted from either sample type. Study-level results and caveats: The quantity of clinical and demographic metadata differed by source and by participant and was supplied without curation.

Turning to this clone: Its antigen remains undetermined. No clone much larger than this one lies a single base away; base qualities are absent.

V loses 4 bases at its end and J loses 0 bases; junction bases beyond the gene matches: 3. CDR1 and CDR2 are drawn from the germline V gene: LGHNA, YNFKEQ. The CDR3 runs 15 residues from the cysteine to the phenylalanine. CDR3 DNA is the only sequence kept; it has 45 bases, read in frame from the first base. The TCR sequence derives from a woman aged 55-69 years with COVID-19, enrolled during active disease. Input material: peripheral blood. The sequence joins TRBV4-2 to TRBJ2-4; 7 bases in between match TRBD2. This receptor has the CDR3 CASSPPGGAKNIQYF. The nucleotides are TGTGCCAGCAGCCCCCCGGGAGGAGCCAAAAACATTCAGTACTTC.